One sample yielded the 20 T cell receptor beta chains listed below, sequenced in a study of blood T cell repertoires in COVID-19. Profiled with immunoSEQ multiplex PCR; TCRdb holds only in-frame clones, not every one. The sample holds around 150,000 clones, about 80% seen once. The sequenced sample consisted of peripheral blood. These receptors were taken from a woman in her forties with COVID-19, enrolled during active disease.

The chain uses TRBV6-2 or TRBV6-3 and TRBJ2-3, with 14 bases aligning to TRBD2. The CDR3 has 15 residues. V lost 4 bases to trimming and J lost 4 bases; unmatched junction nucleotides: 1. Per the germline V gene, CDR1 is MNHEY and CDR2 is SVGEGT. This CDR3 reads CASSLTSGGADTQYF. For the CDR3, the DNA is TGTGCCAGCAGTTTGACTAGCGGGGGGGCAGATACGCAGTATTTT.

Here the CDR3 reads CASGGISLPEAFF. The CDR3 DNA follows: TGTGCCAGCGGGGGGATATCGCTACCTGAAGCTTTCTTT. The gene calls are TRBV6-5 and TRBJ1-1, with D perhaps matching TRBD1 (5 bases). The germline V gene encodes CDR1 MNHEY and CDR2 SVGAGI. This CDR3 contains 13 residues. Between the trimmed V and J ends, which lost 8 bases and 6 bases, there was a span of 16 bases.

The V gene is TRBV25-1, the J gene TRBJ1-1; 10 nucleotides line up with TRBD1. J lost 3 bases, V lost 5 bases, and 9 bases had no gene match. The CDR3 is 16 residues long. Germline loops: CDR1 MGHDK, CDR2 SYGVNS. CDR3 residues: CASSLTQDRGDTEAFF. The CDR3 DNA sequence: TGTGCCAGCAGTTTGACCCAGGACAGGGGGGACACTGAAGCTTTCTTT.

The genes are TRBV29-1 and TRBJ2-7, with unresolved D. Germline CDR1 reads SQVTM; CDR2 reads ANQGSEA. There are 11 residues in the CDR3. Trimming stripped 8 bases from V and 0 bases from J, with 8 bases between. CDR3 residues: CSYRASYEQYF. The CDR3 coding sequence is TGCAGCTACCGCGCCTCCTACGAGCAGTACTTC.

This chain connects TRBV6-5 to TRBJ1-1; no definite D call. V dropped 6 bases and J dropped 3 bases, with 5 bases sitting between them. CDR3 length: 11 amino acids. The germline gives CDR1 MNHEY, CDR2 SVGAGI. The CDR3 region has the DNA TGTGCCAGCAGGGCGGACACTGAAGCTTTCTTT. Translation gives CASRADTEAFF.

The CDR3 DNA reads as TGCGCCAGCAGCCCGACAGGGGGATACGAGCAGTACTTC. This gives the protein CASSPTGGYEQYF. V and J are TRBV5-1 and TRBJ2-7, with TRBD1 identical over 9 bases. Germline CDR1 and CDR2: SGHRS and YFSETQ. Unmatched junction bases numbered 3, after V lost 4 bases and J lost 4 bases. The CDR3 contains 13 residues.

The CDR3 loop reads CASSHQGGTEAFF. The CDR3 bases are TGCGCCAGCAGCCACCAAGGGGGTACTGAAGCTTTCTTT. The chain couples TRBV5-1 to TRBJ1-1; D possibly corresponds to TRBD1 (6 bases). Between the trimmed V and J ends, which lost 4 bases and 5 bases, there was a span of 12 bases. The CDR3 has 13 residues. The germline V gene encodes CDR1 SGHRS and CDR2 YFSETQ.

This sequence joins TRBV29-1 and TRBJ1-2; TRBD1 matches 7 bases. This CDR3 has 13 amino acids. Germline V gene lookup returns CDR1 SQVTM and CDR2 ANQGSEA. Germline trimming cut 7 bases from V and 3 bases from J; bases unmatched to any gene: 8. CDR3 DNA: TGCAGCGCCGATCTAGGGGGCGACTATGGCTACACCTTC. Translation gives CSADLGGDYGYTF.

The chain uses TRBV10-3 and TRBJ2-7; 8 bases map to TRBD1. Trimming at V came to 4 bases and at J to 0 bases, leaving 2 bases not matched to a gene. Germline loops: CDR1 ENHRY, CDR2 SYGVKD. This CDR3 is built from 14 residues. The chain's CDR3 is CAISGTGSSYEQYV. As DNA, the CDR3 is TGTGCCATCAGTGGGACAGGGAGCTCCTACGAGCAGTACGTC.

V usage is TRBV18 and J usage is TRBJ2-2; D possibly corresponds to TRBD1 (6 bases). Looked up from germline, CDR1 is KGHSH and CDR2 is LQKENI. Trimming stripped 8 bases from V and 0 bases from J, with 19 bases between. This CDR3 is 17 amino acids long. The CDR3 is CASRGAQGGSNTGELFF. CDR3 coding DNA: TGTGCCAGCCGCGGAGCTCAAGGGGGTTCGAACACCGGGGAGCTGTTTTTT.

The sample holds one count of this clone. The chain recombines TRBV11-2 with TRBJ2-7; 9 bases match TRBD2. This CDR3 region has 14 residues. CDR1 and CDR2 from the germline V gene are SGHAT and FQNNGV. Trimming took 3 bases from V and 4 from J; bases not matched to a gene: 4. The CDR3, as DNA: TGTGCCAGCAGCTTTGGCGGGAGGGCGTACGAGCAGTACTTC. This gives the protein CASSFGGRAYEQYF.

V usage is TRBV6-1 and J usage is TRBJ2-1; 8 bases fit TRBD2. The CDR3 is 16 amino acids. V lost 0 bases, J lost 0 bases, and 1 base stayed unmatched. Germline assignment: CDR1 MNHNS and CDR2 SASEGT. The CDR3 here is CASSEASGSSYNEQFF. CDR3 DNA: TGTGCCAGCAGTGAAGCCAGCGGGAGCTCCTACAATGAGCAGTTCTTC.

The rearrangement links TRBV27 to TRBJ2-7; D is undetermined. CDR3 length: 13 residues. The V end was cut by 3 bases, the J end by 6 bases, with 12 bases between. Germline V gene sequence: CDR1 MNHEY, CDR2 SMNVEV (reference sequence). This chain's CDR3 is CASSFGQVGEQYV. CDR3 DNA sequence: TGTGCCAGCAGTTTTGGGCAGGTTGGCGAGCAGTACGTC.

V gene TRBV6-5 combines with J gene TRBJ1-6; TRBD1 matches 9 bases. CDR3 length: 15 residues. Germline V gives CDR1 MNHEY, CDR2 SVGAGI. Trimming removed 6 bases from V and 8 bases from J; junction bases left unmatched: 8. In DNA form, the CDR3 reads TGTGCCAGCAGAATGACAGGGGGGGGAGATTCACCCCTCCACTTT. Translated: CASRMTGGGDSPLHF.

The V and J genes are TRBV24-1 and TRBJ2-5; 15 bases map to TRBD2. Germline V gene data show CDR1 as KGHDR and CDR2 as SFDVKD. Trimming took 4 bases from V and 5 from J; bases not matched to a gene: 7. The CDR3 runs to 17 residues. The CDR3 is CATSESGTSGRRETQYF. The CDR3 region has the DNA TGTGCCACCAGTGAATCCGGGACTAGCGGGAGGAGGGAGACCCAGTACTTC.

The chain is built from TRBV28 and TRBJ2-5; D unresolved. CDR3 size: 14 residues. The V gene lost 2 bases and the J gene lost 1 base, with 8 bases spanning the gap. CDR1 MDHEN and CDR2 SYDVKM come from the germline V gene. The CDR3 bases are TGTGCCAGCAGTTTAATCGGTTCCCAAGAGACCCAGTACTTC. Its translation: CASSLIGSQETQYF.

The J gene is TRBJ1-2, the V gene TRBV28; 11 bases are shared with TRBD1. This CDR3 region has 15 residues. After removal of 6 bases from V and 4 bases from J, the junction contained 7 bases not matched to a gene. Germline CDR1 is MDHEN and CDR2 is SYDVKM. CDR3 DNA sequence: TGTGCCAGCAGCTCCGGACAGGGGGCGGGCTATGGCTACACCTTC. Translating gives CASSSGQGAGYGYTF.

The J gene is TRBJ2-1, the V gene TRBV27; 10 bases line up with TRBD2. Germline V gene data show CDR1 as MNHEY and CDR2 as SMNVEV (reference sequence). The CDR3 runs to 15 residues. With V trimmed by 5 bases and J by 11 bases, 12 bases remained unmatched. CDR3 sequence (DNA): TGTGCCAGCAGTAAAGGAAGCGGGAGGGCCGACAAGCAGTTCTTC. Translation: CASSKGSGRADKQFF.

The CDR3 region is CASSQGLGGREVMRNTEAFF. Here the CDR3 DNA reads TGCGCCAGCAGCCAAGGCTTAGGAGGCAGGGAGGTGATGAGGAACACTGAAGCTTTCTTT. This chain joins TRBV4-1 and TRBJ1-1; D possibly corresponds to TRBD1 (5 bases). The CDR3 has 20 residues. With 1 base removed from V and 1 base from J, the gap between germline ends came to 25 bases. CDR1 and CDR2 (germline): MGHRA, YSYEKL.

J is TRBJ2-1 and V is TRBV4-1; D unclear. Germline V lookup: CDR1 MGHRA, CDR2 YSYEKL. The CDR3 has 13 residues. V gave up 1 base and J gave up 7 bases, with 8 bases separating them. The CDR3 sequence is CASSQGVSNEQFF. The CDR3 DNA reads as TGCGCCAGCAGCCAAGGCGTGTCGAATGAGCAGTTCTTC.